A single sample gave rise to the 23 T cell receptor beta chains below, sequenced in a study of shared clonotypes between healthy human individuals. The protocol was immunoSEQ multiplex PCR, while the TCRdb copy is restricted to in-frame clones and leaves out a portion. Of around 700,000 clones listed, 74% were seen once; the top ten hold roughly 1.7%. Input material: memory CD4+ T cells sorted from blood. The subset here: CD45RA-negative fraction. These receptors all stem from a woman aged 25 to 39 in good health.

The chain carries TRBV19 and TRBJ2-2, with D maybe TRBD1 (5 bases). V was shortened by 7 bases and J by 0 bases, with 12 bases between the two germline ends. This CDR3 is built from 15 residues. Germline assignment: CDR1 LNHDA and CDR2 SQIVND (reference sequence). CDR3 nucleotide sequence: TGTGCCAGTATTCAAGGACACACGAACACCGGGGAGCTGTTTTTT. Translating gives CASIQGHTNTGELFF.

The chain links TRBV5-1 to TRBJ2-3, with 10 bases aligning to TRBD2. CDR1 SGHRS and CDR2 YFSETQ come from the germline V gene. The CDR3 contains 16 residues. The V and J ends lost 5 bases and 2 bases, in that order; junction bases with no gene match: 8. In DNA, the CDR3 is TGCGCCAGCAGTCTACGAGCGGGAGGGACCACAGATACGCAGTATTTT. Its translation: CASSLRAGGTTDTQYF.

The CDR3 loop is CATSRGVGLAAEQYF. The CDR3 DNA reads TGTGCCACCAGTCGAGGAGTGGGACTAGCGGCCGAGCAGTACTTC. This chain connects TRBV15 to TRBJ2-5, with 11 bases matching TRBD2. TRBJ2-7 explains the end of the DNA better; the J call may be wrong. Germline CDR1 LNHNV, CDR2 YYDKDF (reference sequence). The CDR3 extends over 15 amino acids.

The V call is TRBV19, the J call TRBJ1-1; 7 bases line up with TRBD1. Looked up from germline, CDR1 is LNHDA and CDR2 is SQIVND (reference sequence). Trimming cost V 3 bases and J 2 bases; bases outside gene matches: 3. The CDR3 has 14 amino acids. The CDR3 DNA reads as TGTGCCAGTAGTATGGGGACAGCAAACACTGAAGCTTTCTTT. Its protein is CASSMGTANTEAFF.

This clone was counted once. The chain combines TRBV4-1 with TRBJ2-1, with 10 bases matching TRBD1. Germline V gene lookup returns CDR1 MGHRA and CDR2 YSYEKL. The junction had 8 bases not matched to a gene; V was cut back by 0 bases and J by 6 bases. This CDR3 spans 17 amino acids. For the CDR3, the DNA is TGCGCCAGCAGCCAAGATCGAATCCGGGACAGGGGCAATGAGCAGTTCTTC. It yields the protein CASSQDRIRDRGNEQFF.

This chain links TRBV5-1 with TRBJ1-4; D is unresolved. Trimming left V 0 bases short and J 0 bases short, with 6 bases between. The CDR3 extends over 15 amino acids. CDR1 is SGHRS, CDR2 YFSETQ, per germline. CDR3 loop: CASSLDTATNEKLFF. The CDR3 bases are TGCGCCAGCAGCTTGGACACCGCAACTAATGAAAAACTGTTTTTT.

This clone was seen more than once but under ten times. A much larger clone lies one base from this, so it may be a read error. Within the sample, other DNA sequences also encode this same CDR3. This chain links TRBV2 with TRBJ1-5; a possible D gene is TRBD1 (5 bases). V lost 1 base to trimming and J lost 4 bases, with 11 bases between them. The germline CDR1 and CDR2 sequences are SNHLY and FYNNEI. This CDR3 spans 15 amino acids. CDR3 bases: TGTGCCAGCAGTGAAGGTAGGGCAGGGAATCAGCCCCAGCATTTT. Translation: CASSEGRAGNQPQHF.

V usage is TRBV6-5 and J usage is TRBJ2-6, with D perhaps TRBD1 (6 bases). The V end lost 5 bases, the J end lost 2 bases, and 7 bases lay between the germline ends. Germline V gene sequence: CDR1 MNHEY, CDR2 SVGAGI. This CDR3 has 14 residues. The CDR3 DNA is TGTGCCAGCAGTAGGGGGACTGGGGCCAACGTCCTGACTTTC. This sequence encodes CASSRGTGANVLTF.

The rearrangement uses TRBV19 and TRBJ2-3; D is ambiguous. Deletions cut 9 bases from V and 3 bases from J, with 16 bases between. Germline-derived CDR1 and CDR2 are LNHDA and SQIVND (reference sequence). The CDR3 covers 14 residues. The CDR3 bases are TGTGCCAGCCAGATATCGCTGGGTACAGATACGCAGTATTTT. Amino acid sequence: CASQISLGTDTQYF. Together with reference TRBV19 and TRBJ2-3, the CDR3 gives the full variable domain: DGGITQSPKYLFRKEGQNVTLSCEQNLNHDAMYWYRQDPGQGLRLIYYSQIVNDFQKGDIAEGYSVSREKKESFPLTVTSAQKNPTAFYLCASQISLGTDTQYFGPGTRLTVL.

This clone was detected ten times or more. The chain couples TRBV6-6 to TRBJ1-2; D ambiguous. V lost 5 bases and J 8 bases, leaving 12 bases between the germline ends. Germline lookup yields CDR1 MNHNY and CDR2 SVGAGI (reference sequence). This CDR3 is built from 12 residues. Here the CDR3 DNA reads TGTGCCAGCAGTCACGGACGCGGGGGCTACACCTTC. It is translated as CASSHGRGGYTF.

The chain links TRBV30 to TRBJ2-1; 15 bases match TRBD2. With 2 bases clipped from V and 8 bases from J, the junction kept 4 bases outside the gene matches. The germline CDR1 and CDR2 sequences are GTSNPN and SVGIG (reference sequence). The CDR3 covers 15 residues. The DNA for the CDR3 is TGTGCCTGGAGTACGGGACTAGCGGGGGGCGATGAGCAGTTCTTC. As protein: CAWSTGLAGGDEQFF.

The CDR3 sequence: CASRETVNTEAFF. In nucleotides, the CDR3 is TGTGCCAGTAGAGAGACGGTTAACACTGAAGCTTTCTTT. The chain couples TRBV19 to TRBJ1-1, with no clear D. From germline, CDR1 is LNHDA and CDR2 SQIVND (reference sequence). The germline V and J ends were trimmed by 6 bases and 2 bases, with 10 bases remaining between them. The CDR3 runs to 13 residues.

As for this clone: Other nucleotide sequences in the sample specify the same CDR3. V and J are TRBV18 and TRBJ2-1; TRBD2 agrees at 14 bases. CDR3 length equals 15 residues. V trimming: 6 bases; J trimming: 7 bases; junction bases outside the gene matches: 5. The germline gives CDR1 KGHSH, CDR2 LQKENI. CDR3 sequence reads: CASSPGLAGDNEQFF. CDR3 nucleotide sequence: TGTGCCAGCTCTCCGGGACTAGCGGGAGATAATGAGCAGTTCTTC.

V usage is TRBV2 and J usage is TRBJ1-5; D is unresolved. Germline-derived CDR1 and CDR2 are SNHLY and FYNNEI. Trimming removed 2 bases from V and 5 bases from J, with 10 bases in between. The CDR3 spans 14 residues. The CDR3 DNA reads as TGTGCCAGCAGTGAAAGTATCGGGGATCAGCCCCAGCATTTT. Its protein is CASSESIGDQPQHF.

V usage is TRBV10-3 and J usage is TRBJ2-7, with a tentative D call TRBD2 (6 bases). V lost 1 base, J lost 3 bases, and 10 bases lay in between. This CDR3 is 14 amino acids long. Germline lookup yields CDR1 ENHRY and CDR2 SYGVKD. CDR3 nucleotide sequence: TGTGCCATCAGTGAGTATGGGGGAGGCTACGAGCAGTACTTC. It is translated as CAISEYGGGYEQYF.

This chain joins TRBV11-2 and TRBJ2-3; D uncertain. The V end was cut by 6 bases, the J end by 0 bases, with 13 bases between. CDR3 length: 15 amino acids. Germline assignment: CDR1 SGHAT and CDR2 FQNNGV. CDR3 in DNA: TGTGCCAGCAGTTTTCTACTGGACAGCACAGATACGCAGTATTTT. The encoded protein is CASSFLLDSTDTQYF.

V is TRBV9 and J is TRBJ2-5; no definite D call. The CDR3 is made up of 15 amino acids. V shed 0 bases and J shed 1 base, with 10 bases lying between them. Germline V gene sequence: CDR1 SGDLS, CDR2 YYNGEE. CDR3 region: CASSVVGDSQETQYF. The CDR3 bases are TGTGCCAGCAGCGTAGTTGGTGACTCCCAAGAGACCCAGTACTTC.

This clone has only a few counts. V gene TRBV5-5 combines with J gene TRBJ1-2, with D unresolved. With 0 bases removed from V and 1 base from J, the gap between germline ends came to 10 bases. Germline CDR1 is SGHKS and CDR2 is YYEKEE (reference sequence). CDR3 length: 15 amino acids. CDR3 coding DNA: TGTGCCAGCAGCTTGGCCGCAGCCAATAACTATGGCTACACCTTC. Protein product: CASSLAAANNYGYTF.

V usage is TRBV10-3 and J usage is TRBJ2-1; 10 nucleotides align to TRBD2. The ends lost 0 bases at V and 6 bases at J; junction bases unmatched: 2. This CDR3 spans 15 amino acids. Germline V gene lookup returns CDR1 ENHRY and CDR2 SYGVKD. The CDR3 DNA reads as TGTGCCATCAGTGAGTCGGGACTAGCGTCCAATGAGCAGTTCTTC. It codes for CAISESGLASNEQFF.

V and J are TRBV5-1 and TRBJ2-5, with a tentative D call TRBD1 (5 bases). Germline loops: CDR1 SGHRS, CDR2 YFSETQ. CDR3 length equals 13 residues. The germline V and J ends were trimmed by 2 bases and 7 bases, with 12 bases remaining between them. CDR3 sequence (DNA): TGCGCCAGCAGCTTCGGACACGGCGGGACCCAGTACTTC. Encoded protein: CASSFGHGGTQYF.

This chain joins TRBV9 and TRBJ1-2; D is perhaps TRBD1 (6 bases). This CDR3 is 16 amino acids long. CDR1 and CDR2 (germline): SGDLS, YYNGEE. The V end lost 3 bases, the J end lost 4 bases, and 19 bases lay between the germline ends. CDR3 in amino acids: CASSDPTGATVYGYTF. DNA for the CDR3: TGTGCCAGCAGCGATCCGACAGGCGCGACGGTCTATGGCTACACCTTC.

This chain links TRBV7-2 with TRBJ1-5; tentatively, D is TRBD1 (5 bases). The CDR3 sequence is 15 residues long. CDR1 is SGHTA and CDR2 is FQGNSA in the germline V gene. The V gene lost 5 bases and the J gene lost 0 bases, with 11 bases spanning the gap. CDR3 sequence reads: CASSITGYSNQPQHF. CDR3 DNA: TGTGCCAGCAGCATTACAGGATATAGCAATCAGCCCCAGCATTTT.

This chain uses TRBV5-1 with TRBJ1-1; the D gene is possibly TRBD1 (5 bases). The CDR3 spans 14 residues. Germline CDR1 reads SGHRS; CDR2 reads YFSETQ. V shed 1 base and J shed 1 base, with 8 bases lying between them. The CDR3 reads CASSLWGQNTEAFF. The CDR3 nucleotides are TGCGCCAGCAGCTTGTGGGGCCAGAACACTGAAGCTTTCTTT. The full variable domain, completed using reference TRBV5-1 and TRBJ1-1, is KAGVTQTPRYLIKTRGQQVTLSCSPISGHRSVSWYQQTPGQGLQFLFEYFSETQRNKGNFPGRFSGRQFSNSRSEMNVSTLELGDSALYLCASSLWGQNTEAFFGQGTRLTVV.